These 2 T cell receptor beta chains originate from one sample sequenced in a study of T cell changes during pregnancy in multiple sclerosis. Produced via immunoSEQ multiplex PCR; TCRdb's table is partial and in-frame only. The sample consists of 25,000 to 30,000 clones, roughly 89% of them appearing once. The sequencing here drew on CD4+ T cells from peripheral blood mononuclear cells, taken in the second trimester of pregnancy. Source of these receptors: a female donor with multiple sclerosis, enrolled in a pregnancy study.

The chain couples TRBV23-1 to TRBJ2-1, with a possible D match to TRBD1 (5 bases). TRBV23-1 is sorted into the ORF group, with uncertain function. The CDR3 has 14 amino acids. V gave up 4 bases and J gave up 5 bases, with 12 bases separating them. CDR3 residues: CASSLRQSDNEQFF. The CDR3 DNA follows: TGCGCCAGCAGTCTACGACAGAGTGACAATGAGCAGTTCTTC.

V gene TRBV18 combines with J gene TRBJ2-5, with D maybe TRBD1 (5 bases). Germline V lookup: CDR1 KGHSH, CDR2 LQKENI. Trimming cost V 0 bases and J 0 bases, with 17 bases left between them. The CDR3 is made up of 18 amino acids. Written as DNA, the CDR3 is TGTGCCAGCTCACCACCTTCGGGTACAGGAGTGTACCAAGAGACCCAGTACTTC. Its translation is CASSPPSGTGVYQETQYF.